A selection of T cell receptor beta chains follows, all from one sample in a study of T-cell reconstitution after alpha-beta-depleted transplantation in children. Via MiXCR, TCRdb re-called the PCR reads, giving one row per CDR3 protein. This sample has about 610,000 distinct CDR3 sequences, with over 9.5% found just once. The sequences come from PBMCs from the stem cell graft donor, collected from the stem cell graft. The receptors stem from a human donor who donated a stem cell graft to a child with acute myeloid leukemia. Both conserved end residues are trimmed from each CDR3.

cdr3_aa j_call v_call
SARVPGSTYEQY TRBJ2-7 TRBV20-1
ASSQRQTLGGQY TRBJ2-7 TRBV12-3/TRBV12-4
ASSKGRGTGEGNEQF TRBJ2-1 TRBV21-1
ASYRETGYGEQF TRBJ2-1 TRBV27
ASSLTSGRAKNIQY TRBJ2-4 TRBV12-3/TRBV12-4
ASSPGQGGRSYNEQF TRBJ2-1 TRBV27
SVLEHSTDTQY TRBJ2-3 TRBV20-1
ASSPAPDVRQGNQPQH TRBJ1-5 TRBV18
ASSPWWSGTDTQY TRBJ2-3 TRBV14
ASSQDGTGAFNQPQH TRBJ1-5 TRBV4-1
ASSFASGTGNEQF TRBJ2-1 TRBV12-3/TRBV12-4
ASLGPLSGSPSTDTQY TRBJ2-3 TRBV6-2/TRBV6-3